A selection of T cell receptor beta chains follows, all from one sample in a study of blood T cell repertoires in COVID-19. Sequencing used immunoSEQ multiplex PCR; TCRdb keeps in-frame clones, though not all of them. The profile shows about 200,000 clones, 86% of them singletons. The sample was PBMCs or T cells enriched from blood (not recorded which). The source is a man in his forties with acute COVID-19. CDR3s include the opening cysteine and the closing phenylalanine or tryptophan.

CASSFADTEAFF TRBV19 12 TRBJ1-1
CASSYRGGGNTIYF TRBV9 14 TRBJ1-3
CASSPSGRAAGELFF TRBV4-1 15 TRBJ2-2
CASSLRGGYTF TRBV28 11 TRBJ1-2
CASSFGRGDNGYTF TRBV27 14 TRBJ1-2
CASSVSTGTRNGYTF TRBV28 15 TRBJ1-2
CASSLGYSSGRNYNEQFF TRBV5-1 18 TRBJ2-1
CASRPAGGADTQYF TRBV11-2 14 TRBJ2-3
CASSLPAGSGADTQYF TRBV19 16 TRBJ2-3
CASSYSTLAGYNEQFF TRBV6-2/TRBV6-3 16 TRBJ2-1
CASDRNGAGNTIYF TRBV2 14 TRBJ1-3
CASSGTGVNTEAFF TRBV25-1 14 TRBJ1-1
CASSKPKGSGRVYGELFF TRBV2 18 TRBJ2-2
CASSIDLRNYGYTF TRBV19 14 TRBJ1-2
CAWSGSTDTQYF TRBV30 12 TRBJ2-3
CASSLLSGAYHEQYF TRBV28 15 TRBJ2-7
CASWGGIQYF TRBV28 10 TRBJ2-4
CASSQGGRLVLFGAQYF TRBV3-1/TRBV3-2 17 TRBJ2-5
CASSEREQGLEAFF TRBV6-1 14 TRBJ1-1
CARSAHQFNQPQHF TRBV7-5 14 TRBJ1-5
CASIQDRAFINELFF TRBV6-6 15 TRBJ1-4
CASSRVFQETQYF TRBV7-2 13 TRBJ2-5
CASRSSGTDTQYF TRBV19 13 TRBJ2-3
CASSLEPAGELFF TRBV11-2 13 TRBJ2-2
CAASGNANEKLFF TRBV10-3 13 TRBJ1-4
CASSGTGGSEQYF TRBV19 13 TRBJ2-7
CASSSERTGTYGYTF TRBV28 15 TRBJ1-2
CASSYQRGEQYF TRBV7-9 12 TRBJ2-7
CASSQDGGHPYNEQFF TRBV4-3 16 TRBJ2-1
CATGQSYEQYF TRBV10-3 11 TRBJ2-7
CATSGSSYNEQFF TRBV6-5 13 TRBJ2-1
CASSLTGTGKVTGELFF TRBV7-3 17 TRBJ2-2
CASSELAGPTDTQYF TRBV2 15 TRBJ2-3
CASSFAPAGDQPQHF TRBV5-6 15 TRBJ1-5
CASSSPRGQPGAAFF TRBV28 15 TRBJ1-1
CASSPGTSGTDTQYF TRBV7-3 15 TRBJ2-3
CASSFKRVDEQYF TRBV7-3 13 TRBJ2-7
CASGQKYEQYF TRBV2 11 TRBJ2-7
CASSFAGGDYGYTF TRBV28 14 TRBJ1-2
CAWSVQREFYEQYF TRBV30 14 TRBJ2-7
CASWAGARGQYF TRBV2 12 TRBJ2-7
CASSLARGNLNTGELFF TRBV7-8 17 TRBJ2-2
CASSPYNEQFF TRBV7-9 11 TRBJ2-1
CASSLTSVLNEQFF TRBV27 14 TRBJ2-1
CASRDRANSPLHF TRBV7-9 13 TRBJ1-6
CASSLKGATNEKLFF TRBV7-2 15 TRBJ1-4
CASSVGQRGTDTQYF TRBV9 15 TRBJ2-3
CASSQDVGVRSNTEAFF TRBV4-1 17 TRBJ1-1
CASSLDQGTSYEQYF TRBV11-2 15 TRBJ2-7
CSVILGGPYEQYF TRBV29-1 13 TRBJ2-7
CASSDPPGQNPEQFF TRBV10-2 15 TRBJ2-1